Sequencing of this T cell receptor beta chain was carried out in a study of blood T cell repertoires in COVID-19. Study overall: The samples span acute and convalescent COVID-19 from the United States, Italy and Spain. T cells, B-cell-depleted T cells, or PBMCs supplied cDNA or gDNA.

This CDR3 comprises 15 residues. CDR1 and CDR2 (germline): SGDLS, YYNGEE. Trimming removed 0 bases at V and 1 base at J, with 10 bases between. Per the original methods: Estimation of nucleated cell counts was performed using reference gene primer amplification. Sequencing used immunoSEQ multiplex PCR; TCRdb keeps in-frame clones, though not all of them. V and J calls and clone size follow that table, whereas D and trimming were derived from the DNA. This table holds around 26,000 clones, 82% found once. The chain joins TRBV9 to TRBJ1-1, with D possibly being TRBD1 (6 bases). Material: peripheral blood. This TCR was recovered from an elderly man with active or convalescent COVID-19. CDR3 sequence (DNA): TGTGCCAGCAGCGTAGCTCCACAGGGGAACACTGAAGCTTTCTTT. Encoded protein: CASSVAPQGNTEAFF.